The rows below give T cell receptor beta chains drawn from one sample of a study of blood T cell repertoires in COVID-19. Generated by immunoSEQ multiplex PCR, the TCRdb table keeps only in-frame clones and is missing some. Seen here are some 120,000 clones, approximately 80% observed once, and the top ten hold just under 7.5%. Sequenced sample: peripheral blood. The receptors here all came from a man between 70 and 80 years old with active or convalescent COVID-19. CDR3s include the opening cysteine and the closing phenylalanine or tryptophan. The D gene is left open where the match is weak. Clone sizes are given selectively: once, few, many, or a class where the clone is expanded.

size	D	length	V	J	CDR3	DNA
.	.	15	TRBV30	TRBJ1-2	CAWNGGGYISYGYTF	TGTGCCTGGAATGGGGGCGGATATATCTCCTATGGCTACACCTTC
once	.	15	TRBV5-1	TRBJ1-2	CASSPTGGHGAGYTF	TGCGCCAGCAGCCCCACCGGGGGGCATGGAGCTGGCTACACCTTC
once	.	15	TRBV5-1	TRBJ2-2	CASTNKGANTGELFF	TGCGCCAGCACCAATAAAGGGGCGAACACCGGGGAGCTGTTTTTT
.	.	13	TRBV19	TRBJ1-2	CASTGAANYGYTF	TGTGCCAGTACAGGGGCAGCTAACTATGGCTACACCTTC
.	.	13	TRBV12-3/TRBV12-4	TRBJ1-3	CASSFRLGNTIYF	TGTGCCAGCAGTTTTAGACTTGGAAACACCATATATTTT
few	TRBD1	15	TRBV7-2	TRBJ1-2	CASSLDYRGYYGYTF	TGTGCCAGCAGCTTAGACTACAGGGGATACTATGGCTACACCTTC
.	TRBD1	17	TRBV5-1	TRBJ1-4	CASSLHAGTGEGEKLFF	TGCGCCAGCAGCTTACACGCCGGGACAGGGGAGGGTGAAAAACTGTTTTTT
once	TRBD1	14	TRBV30	TRBJ1-2	CAWRGQGANYGYTF	TGTGCCTGGAGGGGACAGGGGGCGAACTATGGCTACACCTTC
once	.	14	TRBV18	TRBJ1-1	CASSPNQANTEAFF	TGTGCCAGCTCACCGAACCAGGCGAACACTGAAGCTTTCTTT
.	TRBD1	14	TRBV6-5	TRBJ1-3	CASSRTGTGNTIYF	TGTGCCAGCAGTCGGACAGGGACTGGAAACACCATATATTTT
.	.	16	TRBV4-3	TRBJ2-2	CASSQDWLGWTGELFF	TGCGCCAGCAGCCAAGATTGGCTAGGCTGGACCGGGGAGCTGTTTTTT
.	.	11	TRBV7-3	TRBJ2-1	CASSLGREQFF	TGTGCCAGCAGCCTGGGGCGGGAGCAGTTCTTC
.	TRBD1	14	TRBV27	TRBJ1-5	CASSRTGQNQPQHF	TGTGCCAGCAGTCGGACAGGGCAGAATCAGCCCCAGCATTTT
.	TRBD2	16	TRBV28	TRBJ2-1	CASSRGGTSVYNEQFF	TGTGCCAGCAGTCGAGGGGGGACTAGCGTTTACAATGAGCAGTTCTTC
.	.	18	TRBV4-1	TRBJ2-2	CASSLSTGGEGSTGELFF	TGCGCCAGCAGCCTGAGTACAGGGGGGGAAGGAAGCACCGGGGAGCTGTTTTTT
.	.	16	TRBV11-3	TRBJ1-2	CASSSEGRGGNYGYTF	TGTGCCAGCAGCAGTGAGGGGAGGGGCGGGAACTATGGCTACACCTTC
.	.	15	TRBV28	TRBJ1-4	CASSLSGSTNEKLFF	TGTGCCAGCAGTTTATCAGGGTCAACTAATGAAAAACTGTTTTTT
.	TRBD2	15	TRBV7-8	TRBJ2-5	CASSLSPGGRETQYF	TGTGCCAGCAGCTTATCTCCGGGGGGGCGAGAGACCCAGTACTTC
.	.	15	TRBV5-6	TRBJ2-4	CATEGGGLAKNIQYF	TGTGCCACCGAAGGGGGGGGGCTAGCCAAAAACATTCAGTACTTC
.	.	21	TRBV4-3	TRBJ1-4	CASSQEAYPAGNVATNEKLFF	TGCGCCAGCAGCCAAGAAGCGTATCCAGCAGGGAACGTGGCAACTAATGAAAAACTGTTTTTT
.	.	13	TRBV7-3	TRBJ2-2	CATAGQGTGELFF	TGTGCCACCGCGGGGCAAGGCACCGGGGAGCTGTTTTTT
.	.	13	TRBV11-3	TRBJ2-5	CASSLASRETQYF	TGTGCCAGCAGCTTAGCCTCGCGGGAGACCCAGTACTTC
.	.	13	TRBV9	TRBJ1-1	CASSVVGDTEAFF	TGTGCCAGCAGCGTAGTGGGAGACACTGAAGCTTTCTTT
.	TRBD1	18	TRBV5-8	TRBJ1-6	CASSPGRIGGEGNSPLHF	TGTGCCAGCAGCCCGGGTCGTATAGGGGGCGAGGGTAATTCACCCCTCCACTTT
.	.	13	TRBV5-4	TRBJ1-2	CASSLVGAGGYTF	TGTGCCAGCAGCTTGGTGGGGGCAGGCGGCTACACCTTC
.	.	11	TRBV3-1/TRBV3-2	TRBJ1-2	CASGLEGGYTF	TGTGCCAGCGGCCTGGAGGGGGGCTACACCTTC
once	TRBD1	15	TRBV5-1	TRBJ2-3	CASSVGTGRTDTQYF	TGCGCCAGCAGCGTCGGGACAGGGAGGACAGATACGCAGTATTTT
.	.	16	TRBV5-6	TRBJ2-7	CASSLGSGQPSYEQYF	TGTGCCAGCAGCTTGGGATCTGGACAGCCATCCTACGAGCAGTACTTC
.	TRBD1	18	TRBV2	TRBJ1-1	CASSVSKPGQGYYTEAFF	TGTGCCAGCAGTGTCTCCAAGCCGGGACAGGGTTATTACACTGAAGCTTTCTTT
.	.	14	TRBV18	TRBJ1-2	CASSRAGDPIGYTF	TGTGCCAGCTCCCGCGCCGGGGATCCGATTGGCTACACCTTC
.	.	15	TRBV7-9	TRBJ1-6	CASSLGGAYNSPLHF	TGTGCCAGCAGCTTAGGGGGGGCCTATAATTCACCCCTCCACTTT
.	.	15	TRBV15	TRBJ2-3	CATSRDKEGRDTQYF	TGTGCCACCAGCAGAGATAAGGAAGGGAGGGATACGCAGTATTTT
.	TRBD2	14	TRBV7-3	TRBJ2-3	CASSFSGGQDTQYF	TGTGCCAGCAGCTTTTCGGGGGGGCAGGATACGCAGTATTTT
.	.	15	TRBV19	TRBJ2-6	CASRGVFSGANVLTF	TGTGCCAGCCGCGGGGTGTTCTCTGGGGCCAACGTCCTGACTTTC
.	.	13	TRBV12-3/TRBV12-4	TRBJ2-5	CASSLRSQETQYF	TGTGCCAGCAGTTTACGGTCCCAAGAGACCCAGTACTTC
.	.	14	TRBV19	TRBJ1-1	CASSIVGANTEAFF	TGTGCCAGTAGTATAGTCGGAGCGAACACTGAAGCTTTCTTT